A selection of T cell receptor beta chains follows, all from one sample in a study of T-cell memory formation after mild COVID-19. One entry per CDR3 protein results from TCRdb running MiXCR on the 5' RACE reads. The table includes 100,000 to 150,000 distinct CDR3 sequences, about 16% detected once. Material: PBMCs or a T cell subset sorted from them (not recorded which). Receptors were obtained from an adult woman who had mild COVID-19 (a few samples of this study predate the infection). Cell type and time point are not known. Each CDR3 is given with its conserved first and last residue. The order of the fields is clone size, D gene, V gene, J gene, CDR3 DNA, CDR3 protein. D genes are given only for firm matches. Some rows have no size entry. The others give once, few or many, or a class for an expanded clone.

once	TRBD1	TRBV12-3/TRBV12-4	TRBJ1-2	TGTGCCAGCAGTGAGGACAGGGTCGGCTACACCTTC	CASSEDRVGYTF
.	TRBD1	TRBV19	TRBJ1-2	TGTGCCAGTAGTTCACGACAGGGAAAGTCTACGAACTATGGCTACACCTTC	CASSSRQGKSTNYGYTF
few	TRBD2	TRBV7-9	TRBJ2-7	TGTGCCATAACCGAGCTAGCGGGAGGACCCTACGAGCAGTACTTC	CAITELAGGPYEQYF
.	TRBD2	TRBV11-2	TRBJ2-1	TGTGCCAGCAGCTCTCTAGCGGGAGGTTGGAATGAGCAGTTCTTC	CASSSLAGGWNEQFF
.	.	TRBV7-2	TRBJ2-7	TGTGCCAGCAGCTCCGAGGGGGGCAGGGGCTACGAGCAGTACTTC	CASSSEGGRGYEQYF
few	TRBD2	TRBV27	TRBJ2-3	TGTGCCAGCAGTTTACTCCCGGGAGGGAGCACAGATACGCAGTATTTT	CASSLLPGGSTDTQYF
few	.	TRBV20-1	TRBJ2-1	TGCAGTGCCCCAATCCCCCCCGGCAATGAGCAGTTCTTC	CSAPIPPGNEQFF
.	.	TRBV5-6	TRBJ2-1	TGTGCCAGCAGCCCACCGGTCCCTTACAATGAGCAGTTCTTC	CASSPPVPYNEQFF
.	.	TRBV20-1	TRBJ2-5	TGCAGTGCTAGAAAGGGCGACGTGATCGAGACCCAGTACTTC	CSARKGDVIETQYF
.	TRBD2	TRBV11-3	TRBJ2-1	TGTGCCAGCAGCTCCAGGACTAGCGGCATAAACAATGAGCAGTTCTTC	CASSSRTSGINNEQFF
.	.	TRBV12-3/TRBV12-4	TRBJ2-3	TGTGCCAGCAGTTTTCTTAGCGCCAGCACAGATACGCAGTATTTT	CASSFLSASTDTQYF
few	.	TRBV2	TRBJ1-1	TGTGCCAGCAGTGATGGGAGGGGGAACACTGAAGCTTTCTTT	CASSDGRGNTEAFF
.	TRBD2	TRBV3-1	TRBJ2-5	TGTGCCAGCAGCCAAGATCTGGCACTAGCGGGGGGAGAGACCCAGTACTTC	CASSQDLALAGGETQYF
.	.	TRBV11-2	TRBJ1-1	TGTGCCAGCAGCTTAGAACCCAGGGGGAACACTGAAGCTTTCTTT	CASSLEPRGNTEAFF
few	TRBD1	TRBV20-1	TRBJ2-1	TGCAGTGCTAAGTTAGACAGGGCTGTTTCGAATGAGCAGTTCTTC	CSAKLDRAVSNEQFF
few	.	TRBV20-1	TRBJ2-7	TGCAGTGCGGACGACCCAGCGCGGGACACTTACGAGCAGTACTTC	CSADDPARDTYEQYF
.	TRBD1	TRBV4-1	TRBJ2-5	TGCGCCAGCAGCCAGGCCGGGACAGGGAGGCGAGAGACCCAGTACTTC	CASSQAGTGRRETQYF
.	TRBD1	TRBV6-5	TRBJ1-1	TGTGCCAGCACGAGGACAGGTTGGACTGAAGCTTTCTTT	CASTRTGWTEAFF
.	.	TRBV12-3/TRBV12-4	TRBJ1-1	TGTGCCAGCAATATCGACAGACCAAACACTGAAGCTTTCTTT	CASNIDRPNTEAFF
few	TRBD2	TRBV18	TRBJ2-1	TGTGCCAGCTCACCACCTTCTAGCGGGGTCCTAAATGAGCAGTTCTTC	CASSPPSSGVLNEQFF
few	.	TRBV3-1	TRBJ1-4	TGTGCCAGCAGCCAGAACCGGGGGAGAGAAAAACTGTTTTTT	CASSQNRGREKLFF
few	TRBD1	TRBV29-1	TRBJ2-7	TGCAGCGCTGGGACAGACTCCTACGAGCAGTACTTC	CSAGTDSYEQYF
.	TRBD2	TRBV4-3	TRBJ2-7	TGCGCCAGCAGCCGAGGGACTAGCGGGAGTTCTGAGCAGTACTTC	CASSRGTSGSSEQYF
.	.	TRBV2	TRBJ1-6	TGTGCCAGCAGACCAGGGGCGGCCTATAATTCACCCCTCCACTTT	CASRPGAAYNSPLHF
.	.	TRBV3-1	TRBJ2-7	TGTGCCAGCAGCTTCCGGGAATCGTCCTACGAGCAGTACTTC	CASSFRESSYEQYF
.	.	TRBV11-1	TRBJ2-3	TGTGCCAGCAGCTTAGGCGGCAGGGGAACAGATACGCAGTATTTT	CASSLGGRGTDTQYF
few	TRBD2	TRBV2	TRBJ2-3	TGTGCCAGCAGTGCAGGGTTCGGCGGGAGTGGGACAGATACGCAGTATTTT	CASSAGFGGSGTDTQYF
few	TRBD1	TRBV7-6	TRBJ2-1	TGTGCCAGCAGCTTAGAGTTAGGGGGCACCATCAATGAGCAGTTCTTC	CASSLELGGTINEQFF
few	.	TRBV19	TRBJ1-6	TGTGCCAGTAGTGGAGGTATTCGGGCCCTCCACTTT	CASSGGIRALHF
few	.	TRBV3-1	TRBJ1-1	TGTGCCAGCAGCCCCCAAGGAGGAATTGGTACTGAAGCTTTCTTT	CASSPQGGIGTEAFF
.	.	TRBV7-9	TRBJ2-1	TGTGCCAGCAGCTCCGCGCCCCAGGGTACTCCCTACAATGAGCAGTTCTTC	CASSSAPQGTPYNEQFF
few	TRBD2	TRBV12-3/TRBV12-4	TRBJ2-1	TGTGCCAGCAGATCAAGCGGGGGGGCGTACAATGAGCAGTTCTTC	CASRSSGGAYNEQFF
many	TRBD1	TRBV7-8	TRBJ1-1	TGTGCCAGCAGCTTAGCCGAGACAGGGAGAACTGAAGCTTTCTTT	CASSLAETGRTEAFF
few	.	TRBV20-1	TRBJ1-1	TGCAGTGCTGCGGGGCCAGACACTGAAGCTTTCTTT	CSAAGPDTEAFF
.	.	TRBV25-1	TRBJ2-5	TGTGCCAGCAGTGGTGGGGCAGGGGGAGGAAAAGAGACCCAGTACTTC	CASSGGAGGGKETQYF
few	.	TRBV28	TRBJ2-1	TGTGCCAGCAGTTTACCCCTCAGGGCTTTCAATGAGCAGTTCTTC	CASSLPLRAFNEQFF
.	TRBD2	TRBV20-1	TRBJ2-1	TGCAGTGCTCACAGCGGGGGGTTTGAGCAGTTCTTC	CSAHSGGFEQFF
.	.	TRBV6-6	TRBJ2-5	TGTGCCAGCAGTTACGCGGGCCAGGGGAAAGGAGAGACCCAGTACTTC	CASSYAGQGKGETQYF
few	.	TRBV4-1	TRBJ1-4	TGCGCCAGCAGCCAAGCACCAACTAATGAAAAACTGTTTTTT	CASSQAPTNEKLFF
.	TRBD2	TRBV27	TRBJ2-7	TGTGCAAGCAGACTCAGACTAGCGATTTCCTACGAGCAGTACTTC	CASRLRLAISYEQYF
few	.	TRBV10-2	TRBJ2-3	TGCGCCAGCAGTGAGTCGATTGGTCCAGATACGCAGTATTTT	CASSESIGPDTQYF
few	.	TRBV7-9	TRBJ2-1	TGTGCCAGCAGCCCGACAGCCCGAACCTACAATGAGCAGTTCTTC	CASSPTARTYNEQFF
.	.	TRBV29-1	TRBJ2-1	TGCAGCGTGATGGACTTCGGCAATGAGCAGTTCTTC	CSVMDFGNEQFF
.	.	TRBV3-1	TRBJ2-6	TGTGCCAGCAGCCAAGATTCTGGGTACGGGGCCAACGTCCTGACTTTC	CASSQDSGYGANVLTF